These 3 T cell receptor beta chains originate from one sample sequenced in a study of graft-versus-host responses after intestinal transplantation. Clones were read by immunoSEQ multiplex PCR, and TCRdb kept only the in-frame ones, dropping some. The sample has fewer than 11,000 clones, 85% to 95% seen once; the top ten hold about 3.5%. The sequencing used PBMCs, collected approximately 40 days after intestinal transplantation. The receptor set was obtained from a human patient who received an intestinal transplant, so some T cells may come from the graft donor.

The V and J genes are TRBV2 and TRBJ1-2; D may be TRBD1 (6 bases). From germline, CDR1 is SNHLY and CDR2 FYNNEI. The CDR3 loop spans 14 amino acids. Trimming left V 2 bases short and J 4 bases short, with 11 bases between. The CDR3 DNA reads as TGTGCCAGCAGTGAATGGGCGGGGGCCTATGGCTACACCTTC. As protein: CASSEWAGAYGYTF.

The genes are TRBV6-8 and TRBJ2-2, with D perhaps being TRBD1 or TRBD2 (5 bases each). Trimming shortened V by 2 bases and J by 5 bases, and 12 bases separated the two germline ends. The CDR3 extends over 15 amino acids. Germline lookup yields CDR1 MNHGY and CDR2 SAAAGT. The DNA of the CDR3 is TGTGCCAGCAGTTACGGGACCACCAAAACCGGGGAGCTGTTTTTT. Translating gives CASSYGTTKTGELFF.

This clone was counted once. The chain is built from TRBV13 and TRBJ2-7; 7 bases line up with TRBD2. The germline V gene has CDR1 PRHDT and CDR2 FYEKMQ (reference sequence). The CDR3 runs to 14 residues. Losses at the gene ends were 3 bases for V and 0 bases for J; bases not matched to a gene: 2. The CDR3: CASSLGGYSYEQYF. Written as DNA, the CDR3 is TGTGCCAGCAGCTTGGGGGGGTACTCCTACGAGCAGTACTTC.